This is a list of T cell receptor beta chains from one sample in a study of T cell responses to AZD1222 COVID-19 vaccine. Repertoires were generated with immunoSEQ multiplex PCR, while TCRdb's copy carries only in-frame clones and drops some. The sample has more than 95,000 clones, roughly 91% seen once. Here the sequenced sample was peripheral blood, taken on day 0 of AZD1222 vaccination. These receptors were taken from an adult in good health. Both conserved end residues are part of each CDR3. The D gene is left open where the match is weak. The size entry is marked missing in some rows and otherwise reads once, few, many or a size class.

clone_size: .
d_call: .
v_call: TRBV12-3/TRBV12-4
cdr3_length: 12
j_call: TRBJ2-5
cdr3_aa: CASSRIQETQYF
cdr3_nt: TGTGCCAGCAGTCGAATCCAAGAGACCCAGTACTTC

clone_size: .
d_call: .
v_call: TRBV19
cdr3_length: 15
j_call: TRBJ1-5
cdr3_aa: CASSISQYSNQPQHF
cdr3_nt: TGTGCCAGTAGTATTAGTCAGTATAGCAATCAGCCCCAGCATTTT

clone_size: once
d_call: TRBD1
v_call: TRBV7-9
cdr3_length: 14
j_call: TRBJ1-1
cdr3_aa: CASSPGGAGTEAFF
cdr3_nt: TGTGCCAGCAGCCCAGGGGGCGCGGGCACTGAAGCTTTCTTT

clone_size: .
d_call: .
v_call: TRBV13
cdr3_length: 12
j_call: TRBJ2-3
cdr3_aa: CASSFSTDTQYF
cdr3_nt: TGTGCCAGCAGCTTCAGCACAGATACGCAGTATTTT

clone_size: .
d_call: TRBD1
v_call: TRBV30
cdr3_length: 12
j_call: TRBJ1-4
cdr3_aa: CALGTGGEKLFF
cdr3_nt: TGTGCCCTCGGGACAGGTGGCGAAAAACTGTTTTTT

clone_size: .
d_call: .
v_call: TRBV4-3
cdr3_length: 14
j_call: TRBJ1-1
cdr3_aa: CASSQGTRTVEAFF
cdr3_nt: TGCGCCAGCAGCCAAGGGACTAGAACTGTTGAAGCTTTCTTT

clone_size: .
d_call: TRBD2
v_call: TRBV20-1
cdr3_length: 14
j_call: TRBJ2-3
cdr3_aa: CSASPSGRLDTQYF
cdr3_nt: TGCAGTGCTAGTCCCAGCGGGAGACTAGATACGCAGTATTTT

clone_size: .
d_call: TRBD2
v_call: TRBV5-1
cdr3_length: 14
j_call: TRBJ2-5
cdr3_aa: CASSPGGSQETQYF
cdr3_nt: TGCGCCAGCAGCCCGGGGGGGTCCCAAGAGACCCAGTACTTC

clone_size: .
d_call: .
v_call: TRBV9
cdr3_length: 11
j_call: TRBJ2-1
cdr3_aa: CASSADNEQFF
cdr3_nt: TGTGCCAGCAGCGCCGACAATGAGCAGTTCTTC

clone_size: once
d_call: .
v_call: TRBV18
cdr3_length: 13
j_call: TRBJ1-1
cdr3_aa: CASSPQGNTEAFF
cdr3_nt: TGTGCCAGCTCACCCCAGGGGAACACTGAAGCTTTCTTT

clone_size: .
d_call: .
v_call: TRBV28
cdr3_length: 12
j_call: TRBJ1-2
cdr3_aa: CASRGSVYGYTF
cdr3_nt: TGTGCCAGCAGGGGTTCGGTGTATGGCTACACCTTC

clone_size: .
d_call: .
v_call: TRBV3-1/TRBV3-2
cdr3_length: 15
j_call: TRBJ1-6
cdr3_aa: CASSQEDRSNSPLHF
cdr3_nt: TGTGCCAGCAGCCAAGAAGACAGGTCGAATTCACCCCTCCACTTT

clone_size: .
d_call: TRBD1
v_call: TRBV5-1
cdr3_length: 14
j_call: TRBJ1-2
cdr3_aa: CASSPEGGTRGYTF
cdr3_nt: TGCGCCAGCAGCCCCGAAGGGGGCACGCGCGGCTACACCTTC

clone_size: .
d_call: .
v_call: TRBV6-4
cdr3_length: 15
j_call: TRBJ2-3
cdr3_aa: CASSDGRTSTDTQYF
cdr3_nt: TGTGCCAGCAGTGACGGGCGGACTAGCACAGATACGCAGTATTTT

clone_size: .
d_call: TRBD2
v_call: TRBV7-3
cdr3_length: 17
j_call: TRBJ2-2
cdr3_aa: CASSLRLAGPGSGELFF
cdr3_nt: TGTGCCAGCAGCTTAAGACTAGCGGGACCCGGGTCCGGGGAGCTGTTTTTT

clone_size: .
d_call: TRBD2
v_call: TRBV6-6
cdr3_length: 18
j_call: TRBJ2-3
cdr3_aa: CASSPPSGRAGAPDTQYF
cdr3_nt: TGTGCCAGCAGTCCCCCTAGCGGGAGGGCCGGGGCACCAGATACGCAGTATTTT

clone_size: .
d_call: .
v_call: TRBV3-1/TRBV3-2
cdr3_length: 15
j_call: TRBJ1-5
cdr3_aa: CASSQGGGNNQPQHF
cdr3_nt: TGTGCCAGCAGCCAAGGAGGGGGTAACAATCAGCCCCAGCATTTT

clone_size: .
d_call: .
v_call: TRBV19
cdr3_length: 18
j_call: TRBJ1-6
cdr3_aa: CASSIPSRGGIRNSPLHF
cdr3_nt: TGTGCCAGTAGTATTCCCTCTCGGGGGGGGATTCGGAATTCACCCCTCCACTTT

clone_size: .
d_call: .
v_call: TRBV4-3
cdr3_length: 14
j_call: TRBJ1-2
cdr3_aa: CASSQDLADYGYTF
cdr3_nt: TGCGCCAGCAGCCAAGATTTAGCGGACTATGGCTACACCTTC

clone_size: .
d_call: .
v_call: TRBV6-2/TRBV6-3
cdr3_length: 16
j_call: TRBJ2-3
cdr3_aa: CASSYSEVRVVDTQYF
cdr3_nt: TGTGCCAGCAGTTACTCGGAAGTTAGAGTGGTAGATACGCAGTATTTT

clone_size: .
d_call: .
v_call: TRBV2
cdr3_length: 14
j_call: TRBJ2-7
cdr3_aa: CASSGQGGRYEQYF
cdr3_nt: TGTGCCAGCAGCGGGCAGGGAGGCCGGTACGAGCAGTACTTC

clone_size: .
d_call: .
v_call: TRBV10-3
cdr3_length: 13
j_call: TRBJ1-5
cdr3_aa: CAISELGEEPQHF
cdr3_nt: TGTGCCATCAGTGAGTTGGGGGAGGAGCCCCAGCATTTT

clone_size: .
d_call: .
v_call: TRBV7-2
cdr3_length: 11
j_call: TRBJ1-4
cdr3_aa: CASSDEVKLFF
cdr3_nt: TGTGCCAGCTCGGACGAAGTCAAACTGTTTTTT

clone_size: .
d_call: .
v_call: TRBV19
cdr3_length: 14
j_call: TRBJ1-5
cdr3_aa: CASRVYRDNQPQHF
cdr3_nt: TGTGCCAGTAGGGTTTACAGGGACAATCAGCCCCAGCATTTT

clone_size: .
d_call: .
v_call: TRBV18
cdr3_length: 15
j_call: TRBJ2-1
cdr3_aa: CASSPPGGRGNEQFF
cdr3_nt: TGTGCCAGCTCACCCCCCGGAGGGAGGGGGAATGAGCAGTTCTTC

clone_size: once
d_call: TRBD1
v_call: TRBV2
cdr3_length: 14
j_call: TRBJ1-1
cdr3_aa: CASSGLQGGTEAFF
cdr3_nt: TGTGCCAGCAGTGGGCTGCAGGGGGGAACTGAAGCTTTCTTT

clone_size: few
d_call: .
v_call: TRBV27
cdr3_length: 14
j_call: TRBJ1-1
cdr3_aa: CASSLGGQNTEAFF
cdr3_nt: TGTGCCAGCAGCCTCGGGGGACAGAACACTGAAGCTTTCTTT

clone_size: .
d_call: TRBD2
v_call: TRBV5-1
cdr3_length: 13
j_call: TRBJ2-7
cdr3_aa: CASSLTSDYEQYF
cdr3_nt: TGCGCCAGCAGCCTGACTAGCGATTACGAGCAGTACTTC

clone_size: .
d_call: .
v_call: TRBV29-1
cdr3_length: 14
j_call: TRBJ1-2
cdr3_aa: CSVEDRPTGGGYTF
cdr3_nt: TGCAGCGTTGAAGATCGTCCGACAGGAGGAGGCTACACCTTC

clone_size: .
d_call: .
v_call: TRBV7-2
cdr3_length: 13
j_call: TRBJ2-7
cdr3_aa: CASSSQDRGEQYF
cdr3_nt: TGTGCCAGCAGCAGTCAGGACCGTGGGGAGCAGTACTTC

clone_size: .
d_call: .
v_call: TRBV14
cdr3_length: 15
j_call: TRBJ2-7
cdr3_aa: CASSQGSLVAYEQYF
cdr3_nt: TGTGCCAGCAGCCAAGGTAGCCTAGTGGCCTACGAGCAGTACTTC

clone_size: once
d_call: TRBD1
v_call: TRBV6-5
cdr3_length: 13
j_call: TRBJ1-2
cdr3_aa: CASRQGAEEGYTF
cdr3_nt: TGTGCCAGCAGACAGGGGGCGGAGGAAGGCTACACCTTC

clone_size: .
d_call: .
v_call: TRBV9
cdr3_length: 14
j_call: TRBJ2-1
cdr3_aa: CASSVTGGYNEQFF
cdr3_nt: TGTGCCAGCAGCGTGACAGGCGGATACAATGAGCAGTTCTTC

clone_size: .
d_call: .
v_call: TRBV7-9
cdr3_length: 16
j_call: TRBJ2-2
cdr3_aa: CASSFRDPTATGELFF
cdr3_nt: TGTGCCAGCAGCTTCCGGGACCCGACCGCCACCGGGGAGCTGTTTTTT

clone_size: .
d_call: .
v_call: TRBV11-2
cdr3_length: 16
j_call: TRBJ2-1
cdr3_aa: CASSHNTGRRYNEQFF
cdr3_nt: TGTGCCAGCAGCCATAACACGGGGAGGAGGTACAATGAGCAGTTCTTC

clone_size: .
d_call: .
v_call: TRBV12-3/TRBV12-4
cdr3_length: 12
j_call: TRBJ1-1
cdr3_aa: CASSLQNTEAFF
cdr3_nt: TGTGCCAGCAGCTTACAGAACACTGAAGCTTTCTTT

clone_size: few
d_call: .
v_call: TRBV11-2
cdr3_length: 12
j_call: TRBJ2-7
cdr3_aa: CASSLAEDSQYF
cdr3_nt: TGTGCCAGCAGCTTAGCGGAGGACTCGCAGTACTTC

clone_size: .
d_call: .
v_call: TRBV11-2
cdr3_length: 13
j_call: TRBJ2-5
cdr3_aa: CASSSGGQETQYF
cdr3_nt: TGTGCCAGCAGCTCCGGCGGCCAAGAGACCCAGTACTTC

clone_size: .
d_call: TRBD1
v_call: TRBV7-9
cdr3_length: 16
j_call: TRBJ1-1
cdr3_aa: CASSPRQGLSNTEAFF
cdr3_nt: TGTGCCAGCAGCCCTAGACAGGGTTTGTCGAACACTGAAGCTTTCTTT

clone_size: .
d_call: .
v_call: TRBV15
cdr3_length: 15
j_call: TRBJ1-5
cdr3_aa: CATSRDGREYQPQHF
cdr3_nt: TGTGCCACCAGCAGAGATGGCAGAGAGTATCAGCCCCAGCATTTT

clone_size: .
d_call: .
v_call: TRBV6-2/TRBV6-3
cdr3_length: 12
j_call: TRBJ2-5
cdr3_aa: CASSYWGETQYF
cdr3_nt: TGTGCCAGCAGTTACTGGGGCGAGACCCAGTACTTC

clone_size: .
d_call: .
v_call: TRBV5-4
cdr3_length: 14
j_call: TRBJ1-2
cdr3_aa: CASTTQGLGYGYTF
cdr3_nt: TGTGCCAGCACCACGCAGGGTTTAGGCTATGGCTACACCTTC

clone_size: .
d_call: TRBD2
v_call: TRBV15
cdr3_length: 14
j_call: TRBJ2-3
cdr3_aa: CATSLLASTDTQYF
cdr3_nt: TGTGCCACCAGCCTACTAGCGAGCACAGATACGCAGTATTTT

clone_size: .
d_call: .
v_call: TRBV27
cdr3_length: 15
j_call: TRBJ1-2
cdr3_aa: CASSFSVSGAGGYTF
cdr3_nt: TGTGCCAGCAGTTTCTCGGTTTCGGGGGCAGGTGGCTACACCTTC

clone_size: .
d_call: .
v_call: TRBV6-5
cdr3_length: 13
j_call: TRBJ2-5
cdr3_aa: CASTRGNLETQYF
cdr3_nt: TGTGCCAGCACCAGGGGAAATTTAGAGACCCAGTACTTC

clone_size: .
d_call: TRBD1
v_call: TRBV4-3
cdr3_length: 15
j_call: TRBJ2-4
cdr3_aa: CASSQDRGTGNIQYF
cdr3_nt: TGCGCCAGCAGCCAAGATCGGGGGACAGGGAACATTCAGTACTTC

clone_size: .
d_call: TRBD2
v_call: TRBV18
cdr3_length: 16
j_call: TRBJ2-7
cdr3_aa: CASSPSGLKGTYEQYF
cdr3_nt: TGTGCCAGCTCACCCTCGGGACTAAAGGGGACCTACGAGCAGTACTTC

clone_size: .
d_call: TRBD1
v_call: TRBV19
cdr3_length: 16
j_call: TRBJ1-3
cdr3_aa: CASSNLQGSLGNTIYF
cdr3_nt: TGTGCCAGTAGTAACCTACAGGGGAGCCTTGGAAACACCATATATTTT

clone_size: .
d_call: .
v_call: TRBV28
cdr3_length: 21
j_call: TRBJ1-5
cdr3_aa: CASSLFEDGDGSGYSNQPQHF
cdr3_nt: TGTGCCAGCAGTTTATTTGAGGATGGGGACGGCAGTGGTTATAGCAATCAGCCCCAGCATTTT